This T cell receptor (beta chain) was identified in a study of blood T cell repertoires in COVID-19. At the level of the study: T cells, B-cell-depleted T cells, or PBMCs supplied cDNA or gDNA.

Germline CDR1 and CDR2: SEHNR and FQNEAQ (reference sequence). The length of the CDR3 is 14 residues. Trimming removed 5 bases from V and 5 bases from J, with 12 bases in between. Authors' analysis steps: The authors estimated nucleated cell counts from reference gene primer amplification. Measured with immunoSEQ multiplex PCR; TCRdb has only the in-frame clones, and not every one. V, J and clone size are those of that table, while D and trimming were read from the DNA. The data show around 200,000 clones, about 83% seen once. This clonotype was obtained from a man between 60 and 75 years old who had recovered from COVID-19. V gene TRBV7-9 combines with J gene TRBJ1-4; D unclear. Sequencing was performed on peripheral blood. As DNA, the CDR3 is TGTGCCAGCAGCCCCGGACTGTTGAATGAAAAACTGTTTTTT. Amino acids: CASSPGLLNEKLFF. The variable domain in full, with the rest retrieved from reference TRBV7-9 and TRBJ1-4, is DTGVSQNPRHKITKRGQNVTFRCDPISEHNRLYWYRQTLGQGPEFLTYFQNEAQLEKSRLLSDRFSAERPKGSFSTLEIQRTEQGDSAMYLCASSPGLLNEKLFFGSGTQLSVL.